The sequence of this T cell receptor beta chain was determined in a study of cytomegalovirus exposure and HLA in healthy donors. A note on this clone: The antigen remains unidentified.

Germline assignment: CDR1 SEHNR and CDR2 FQNEAQ (reference sequence). Trimming took 6 bases from V and 1 from J; bases not matched to a gene: 6. The CDR3 extends over 15 amino acids. The PCR had 60 Vbeta and 13 Jbeta primers. Sequenced by immunoSEQ multiplex PCR; TCRdb stores in-frame clones only, minus some. The sample lists around 70,000 clones, roughly 85% occurring once. General study points: Versus the roughly 670-donor mean, an Asian-associated ancestry cluster reportedly showed fewer N-insertions in a later analysis.

This sequence joins TRBV7-9 and TRBJ2-1; 7 positions match TRBD1. The sample consisted of PBMCs. This receptor was taken from a woman aged 25 to 45 in good health and CMV-seronegative. Here the CDR3 reads CASSRDSFSYNEQFF. Here the CDR3 DNA reads TGTGCCAGCAGTCGGGACAGCTTTTCCTACAATGAGCAGTTCTTC.